This T cell receptor (beta chain) was recorded in a study of T-cell reconstitution after alpha-beta-depleted transplantation in children. Preparing the TCRbeta library involved the use of unique molecular identifiers. TCRdb re-called the PCR reads through MiXCR, storing one row per CDR3 protein. The sample consists of about 610,000 distinct CDR3 sequences, over 9.5% of them appearing once. This clonotype was picked up a small number of times. Germline trimming cut 5 bases from V and 7 bases from J; bases unmatched to any gene: 8. Germline V gene lookup returns CDR1 SEHNR and CDR2 FQNEAQ (reference sequence). The CDR3 runs 14 residues.

The sequencing used PBMCs from the stem cell graft donor, collected from the stem cell graft. The sequence was collected from a human donor who donated a stem cell graft to a child with acute myeloid leukemia. J is TRBJ1-1 and V is TRBV7-9; 9 bases fit TRBD1. The CDR3 DNA sequence: TGTGCCAGCAGCAGGGACAGGGTTGAGGATGAAGCTTTCTTT. Its protein is CASSRDRVEDEAFF.